This T cell receptor beta chain stems from a study of blood T cell repertoires in COVID-19. Sequencing used immunoSEQ multiplex PCR; TCRdb keeps in-frame clones, though not all of them. The sample includes about 110,000 clones, approximately 88% of them seen just once. Germline CDR1 SGHTA, CDR2 FQGTGA. The CDR3 is 14 amino acids. The germline V and J ends were trimmed by 5 bases and 1 base, with 10 bases remaining between them. Note on this clone: Additional DNA sequences in this sample encode the identical CDR3.

This sequence joins TRBV7-3 and TRBJ2-3; TRBD2 might be the D (6 bases). The specimen was peripheral blood. This sequence was found in a human donor in a cohort sampled during active COVID-19. The CDR3 sequence: CASSPTGGTDTQYF. The CDR3 DNA follows: TGTGCCAGCAGCCCTACGGGGGGCACAGATACGCAGTATTTT.